The clone carrying this TCR beta chain was detected ten times or more. Its antigen is undetermined. Each CDR3 protein is one row after TCRdb ran MiXCR on the reads. The table has approximately 76,000 distinct CDR3 sequences, roughly 3.7% seen once. This sample was taken from a study of T cell repertoires in cytomegalovirus infection. Study-wide points: Summed frequency of shared TCR beta families picked out CMV carriers who also had the relevant HLA. Clonotype analysis showed dominance of the ex vivo response by HLA-C-restricted CMV-specific TCR beta clonotypes.

V lost 6 bases, J lost 7 bases, and 11 bases lay in between. The CDR3 consists of 12 residues. Material for sequencing was PBMCs. The sequence derives from a human donor in good health (CMV status not recorded). Some clones in this sample may be carry-over from other donors' samples. The chain uses TRBV12-3 or TRBV12-4 and TRBJ2-3; a weak D match, TRBD1 (6 bases). The CDR3 coding sequence is TGTGCCAGCAGCCCGGGACAACATACGCAGTATTTT. It codes for CASSPGQHTQYF.